The T cell receptor beta chain under discussion was sequenced for a study of blood T cell repertoires in COVID-19. In the study overall: The cDNA or gDNA used as material had been derived from T cells, B-cell-depleted T cells, or PBMCs.

Each participant's cohort was designated according to participant-reported clinical history. A case of COVID-19 had been met by exposed participants within 2 weeks before study entry. Per the authors' pipeline: Amplification from reference gene primers served as the basis for estimated nucleated cell counts. This table comes from immunoSEQ multiplex PCR, and its TCRdb copy is limited to in-frame clones, with some not included. The D gene and trimming were derived from the DNA, and the V and J assignments and clone size from that table. The data contain 140,000 to 150,000 clones, about four fifths of them singletons. The CDR3 loop spans 14 amino acids. V was shortened by 7 bases and J by 6 bases, with 19 bases between the two germline ends. Germline V gene sequence: CDR1 MGHDK, CDR2 SYGVNS. This clone was counted once.

V usage is TRBV25-1 and J usage is TRBJ2-7; D unresolved. This TCR derives from a woman in her 50s who had been exposed to COVID-19. Sequencing was done on a sample of PBMCs or T cells enriched from blood (not recorded which). CDR3 coding DNA: TGTGCCAGCATCCCAGACACCCCTGCAGCCGAGCAGTACTTC. This codes for CASIPDTPAAEQYF.